This entry lists 5 T cell receptor beta chains sequenced from one sample in a study of T-cell memory formation after mild COVID-19. TCRdb re-analysed the 5' RACE reads in MiXCR, keeping a single row per CDR3 protein. The sample consists of around 530,000 distinct CDR3 sequences, about a fifth of them appearing once. The source material was PBMCs or a T cell subset sorted from them (not recorded which). These receptors all stem from an adult woman who had mild COVID-19 (a few samples of this study predate the infection). Cell type and time point are not known.

This clonotype was found many times. The chain joins TRBV7-9 to TRBJ1-2; possible D gene TRBD1, 5 bases. The length of the CDR3 is 17 residues. The germline CDR1 and CDR2 sequences are SEHNR and FQNEAQ (reference sequence). V lost 7 bases and J lost 2, with 23 bases in between. The DNA of the CDR3 is TGTGCCAGCACCCCCATAAAGGCAGGGCCCCCGAACTATGGCTACACCTTC. Translating it yields CASTPIKAGPPNYGYTF.

This clonotype was counted only a few times. The V and J genes are TRBV4-2 and TRBJ2-7; perhaps TRBD2 as D (5 bases). V was shortened by 0 bases and J by 3 bases, with 9 bases between the two germline ends. From germline, CDR1 is LGHNA and CDR2 YNFKEQ. CDR3 length: 14 amino acids. The CDR3 loop is CASSQDRTLYEQYF. The DNA for the CDR3 is TGTGCCAGCAGCCAAGATAGGACTCTCTACGAGCAGTACTTC.

This clonotype has only a few counts. The chain carries TRBV25-1 and TRBJ1-5; D might be TRBD1 (5 bases). Germline V lookup: CDR1 MGHDK, CDR2 SYGVNS. The CDR3 contains 18 residues. V was trimmed by 1 base and J by 0 bases, leaving 16 bases between them. CDR3 amino acids: CASSESGEGPYSNQPQHF. Written as DNA, the CDR3 is TGTGCCAGCAGTGAATCGGGGGAGGGGCCCTATAGCAATCAGCCCCAGCATTTT. Supplemented by reference TRBV25-1 and TRBJ1-5, the full variable domain reads EADIYQTPRYLVIGTGKKITLECSQTMGHDKMYWYQQDPGMELHLIHYSYGVNSTEKGDLSSESTVSRIRTEHFPLTLESARPSHTSQYLCASSESGEGPYSNQPQHFGDGTRLSIL.

Only a few counts were recorded for this clonotype. J is TRBJ2-1 and V is TRBV5-1, with TRBD1 matching over 10 bases. The ends lost 4 bases at V and 9 bases at J; junction bases unmatched: 16. This CDR3 has 17 amino acids. Germline V CDR1 and CDR2: SGHRS, YFSETQ. CDR3 bases: TGCGCCAGCAGCCGAACTCCCGGGACAGGGGAAACAAGTGAGCAGTTCTTC. It codes for CASSRTPGTGETSEQFF.

This clonotype was detected only a few times. J is TRBJ1-2 and V is TRBV5-1; possibly TRBD1 for D (5 bases). The germline V and J ends were trimmed by 0 bases and 4 bases, with 10 bases remaining between them. The CDR3 is 14 residues long. CDR1 and CDR2 from the germline V gene are SGHRS and YFSETQ. The CDR3 DNA reads as TGCGCCAGCAGCTTGGGACAGACCATCTATGGCTACACCTTC. This translates into CASSLGQTIYGYTF.